The 4 T cell receptor beta chains below all came from one sample that was sequenced in a study of T cells after yellow fever vaccination (dated by TCRdb to about 2019). Sample treatment or condition, as interpreted from the label and publication: live attenuated yellow fever vaccine strain. Library prep was done by 5' RACE. TCRdb names Illumina HiSeq 2500 as the instrument used. The public reads were reprocessed in TCRdb via fastp at Q25 and MiXCR, keeping in-frame beta chains. Rows merge per CDR3 protein into single entries with the most common DNA and genes. Here the sample has nearly 550,000 distinct CDR3 sequences; under 25% occur a single time. The ten largest clones add up to around an eighth of the sample. The sample consisted of PBMCs, taken 15 days after the yellow fever booster vaccination. These receptor sequences come from a man aged 30-40 years who received the YFV17D yellow fever vaccine.

This clonotype has only a few counts. V and J are TRBV20-1 and TRBJ2-3; D is ambiguous. V was shortened by 5 bases and J by 0 bases, with 6 bases between the two germline ends. The germline V gene encodes CDR1 DFQATT and CDR2 SNEGSKA (reference sequence). CDR3 length: 12 residues. The CDR3 spells CSADQSTDTQYF. The CDR3 DNA follows: TGCAGTGCTGACCAAAGCACAGATACGCAGTATTTT.

The chain is built from TRBV12-3 or TRBV12-4 and TRBJ2-7; a possible D gene is TRBD2 (5 bases). Trimming left V 2 bases short and J 4 bases short, with 15 bases between. The CDR3 has 15 residues. CDR3: CASSLLMPGRYEQYF. The CDR3 DNA sequence: TGTGCCAGCAGTTTACTGATGCCGGGAAGGTACGAGCAGTACTTC.

The chain combines TRBV2 with TRBJ2-7; D not certain. Germline V gene lookup returns CDR1 SNHLY and CDR2 FYNNEI. Trimming left V 4 bases short and J 4 bases short, with 8 bases between. The CDR3 length is 12 residues. CDR3 nucleotides: TGTGCCAGCAGTGCGTGGGGTTACGAGCAGTACTTC. This codes for CASSAWGYEQYF.

V usage is TRBV12-3 or TRBV12-4 and J usage is TRBJ2-1; 11 bases line up with TRBD2. Trimming cost V 6 bases and J 5 bases; bases outside gene matches: 9. The CDR3 is 16 amino acids. CDR3 sequence: CASSPSVSGRDNEQFF. CDR3 sequence (DNA): TGTGCCAGCAGCCCCTCTGTTAGCGGGAGGGACAATGAGCAGTTCTTC.